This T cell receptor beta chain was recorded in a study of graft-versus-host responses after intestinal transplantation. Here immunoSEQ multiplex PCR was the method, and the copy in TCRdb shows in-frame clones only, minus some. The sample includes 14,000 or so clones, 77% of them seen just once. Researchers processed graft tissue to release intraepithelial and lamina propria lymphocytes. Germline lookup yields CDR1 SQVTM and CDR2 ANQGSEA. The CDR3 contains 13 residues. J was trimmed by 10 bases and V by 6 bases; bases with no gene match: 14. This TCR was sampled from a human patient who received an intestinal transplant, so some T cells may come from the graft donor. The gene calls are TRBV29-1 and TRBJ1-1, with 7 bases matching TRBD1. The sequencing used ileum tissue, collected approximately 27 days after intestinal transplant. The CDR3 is CSVWTGHTAGAFF. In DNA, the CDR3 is TGCAGCGTCTGGACAGGACACACTGCTGGAGCTTTCTTT.